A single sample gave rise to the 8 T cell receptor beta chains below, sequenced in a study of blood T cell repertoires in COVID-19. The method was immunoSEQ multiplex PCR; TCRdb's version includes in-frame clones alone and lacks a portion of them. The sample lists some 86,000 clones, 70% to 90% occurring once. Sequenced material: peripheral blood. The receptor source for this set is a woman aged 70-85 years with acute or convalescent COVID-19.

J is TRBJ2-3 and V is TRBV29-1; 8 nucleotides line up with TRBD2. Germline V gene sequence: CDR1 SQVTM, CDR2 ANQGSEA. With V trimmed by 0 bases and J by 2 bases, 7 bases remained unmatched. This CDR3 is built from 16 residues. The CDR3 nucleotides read TGCAGCGTTGAAGATGCGACACTAGCGGCCACAGATACGCAGTATTTT. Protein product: CSVEDATLAATDTQYF.

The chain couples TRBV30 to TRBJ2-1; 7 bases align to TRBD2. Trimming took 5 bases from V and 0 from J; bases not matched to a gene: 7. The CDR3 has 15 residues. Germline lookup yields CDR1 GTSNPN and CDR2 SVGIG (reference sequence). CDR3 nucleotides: TGTGCCTGGGGGTGGGGGGGTGGCTCCTACAATGAGCAGTTCTTC. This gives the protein CAWGWGGGSYNEQFF.

CDR3 sequence: CASQFSGNTEAFF. CDR3 nucleotide sequence: TGTGCCAGCCAATTTTCGGGGAACACTGAAGCTTTCTTT. The V and J genes are TRBV7-9 and TRBJ1-1; D is ambiguous. V was trimmed by 8 bases and J by 1 base, leaving 11 bases between them. There are 13 residues in the CDR3. Per germline, CDR1 SEHNR and CDR2 FQNEAQ (reference sequence).

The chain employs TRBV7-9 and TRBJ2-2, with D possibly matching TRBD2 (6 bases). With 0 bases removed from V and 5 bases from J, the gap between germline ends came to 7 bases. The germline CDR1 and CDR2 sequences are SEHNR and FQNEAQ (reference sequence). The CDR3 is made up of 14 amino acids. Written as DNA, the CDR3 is TGTGCCAGCAGCTTAGCGGAGGGGACCGGGGAGCTGTTTTTT. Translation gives CASSLAEGTGELFF. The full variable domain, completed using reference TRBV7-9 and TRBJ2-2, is DTGVSQNPRHKITKRGQNVTFRCDPISEHNRLYWYRQTLGQGPEFLTYFQNEAQLEKSRLLSDRFSAERPKGSFSTLEIQRTEQGDSAMYLCASSLAEGTGELFFGEGSRLTVL.

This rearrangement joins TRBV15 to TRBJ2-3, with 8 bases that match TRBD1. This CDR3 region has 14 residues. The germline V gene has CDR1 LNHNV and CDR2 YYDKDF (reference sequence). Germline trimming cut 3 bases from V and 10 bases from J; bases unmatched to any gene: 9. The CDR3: CATSSPPGQASQYF. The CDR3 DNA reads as TGTGCCACCAGCAGTCCCCCGGGACAGGCCTCGCAGTATTTT.

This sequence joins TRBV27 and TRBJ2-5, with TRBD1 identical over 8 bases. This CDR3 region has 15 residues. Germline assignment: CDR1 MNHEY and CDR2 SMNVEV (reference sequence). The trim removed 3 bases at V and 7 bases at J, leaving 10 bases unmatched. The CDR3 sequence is CASSFGTGHFATQYF. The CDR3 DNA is TGTGCCAGCAGTTTCGGGACAGGACATTTTGCGACCCAGTACTTC.

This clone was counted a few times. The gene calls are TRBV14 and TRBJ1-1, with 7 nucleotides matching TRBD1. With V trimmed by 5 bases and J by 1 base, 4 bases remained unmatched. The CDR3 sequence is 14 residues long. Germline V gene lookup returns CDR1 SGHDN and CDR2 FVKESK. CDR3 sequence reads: CASSVRTGNTEAFF. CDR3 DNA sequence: TGTGCCAGCAGCGTCCGGACAGGGAACACTGAAGCTTTCTTT.

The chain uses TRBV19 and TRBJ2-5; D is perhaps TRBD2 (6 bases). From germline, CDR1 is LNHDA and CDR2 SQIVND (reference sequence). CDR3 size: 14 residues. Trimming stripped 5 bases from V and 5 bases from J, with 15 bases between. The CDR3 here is CASSRRLDSETQYF. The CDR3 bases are TGTGCCAGTAGTCGGAGACTAGATTCGGAGACCCAGTACTTC.